This T cell receptor beta chain was found in a study of lymphopenia after photon versus proton radiotherapy. General study results and limits: Better survival with proton therapy was suggested as possible, not demonstrated. Proton therapy kept repertoires fairly stable, unlike photons, which gained effector/memory cells.

Of note for this clone: Its cognate antigen is unknown.

Repertoires were generated with immunoSEQ multiplex PCR, while TCRdb's copy carries only in-frame clones and drops some. The data show about 65,000 clones, with over 70% seen just once and 10% to 14% held by the top ten. Germline-derived CDR1 and CDR2 are SNHLY and FYNNEI. The CDR3 is made up of 15 amino acids. V shed 4 bases, J shed 9 bases, and the junction held 8 bases outside the gene matches. The chain employs TRBV2 and TRBJ1-6; 8 bases are shared with TRBD1. The sample in question was peripheral blood, obtained from a patient treated with proton-based radiotherapy. The source is an elderly man with esophageal cancer. The CDR3 reads CASSVTGEGSSPLHF. CDR3 sequence (DNA): TGTGCCAGCAGTGTGACAGGGGAGGGTAGTTCACCCCTCCACTTT.